This T cell receptor beta chain derives from a study of blood T cell repertoires in COVID-19. Germline V gene sequence: CDR1 MNHEY, CDR2 SVGEGT. This CDR3 contains 18 residues. J lost 7 bases, V lost 5 bases, and 20 bases had no gene match. The assay was immunoSEQ multiplex PCR, and TCRdb's table has in-frame clones only and misses some. The sample yields 120,000 or so clones, approximately 86% seen once. The V gene is TRBV6-2 or TRBV6-3, the J gene TRBJ2-7; 10 nucleotides match TRBD2. This clonotype was obtained from a woman in her forties or fifties with active or convalescent COVID-19. Specimen: peripheral blood. CDR3 DNA sequence: TGTGCCAGCAGTACTGCCCCTTTACTAGCGGGGCCCCCAGGGGAGCAGTACTTC. Protein: CASSTAPLLAGPPGEQYF.